This T cell receptor beta chain was captured in a study of vaccination and CD4 T cells after COVID-19. Note on this clonotype: What it recognizes is unknown.

Scientists ran DNA taken from cultured CD4+ T cells through the Oncomine TCR Beta short-read assay for sequencing. Genomic DNA from cultured CD4+ T cells was extracted. In TCRdb, the PCR reads were re-called with MiXCR into one record per CDR3 protein. The sample contains 11,000 or so distinct CDR3 sequences, 55% to 60% of which appear only once. Treatment here: roughly ten-day PBMC culture with coronavirus spike peptide pools or control peptides (ViraFEST assay). This TCR was recovered from a human donor who had recovered from COVID-19. The sequencing sample was made of CD4+ T cells from blood, cultured in vitro.

This CDR3 reads CASSFNGYNEQFF. In DNA form, the CDR3 reads TGTGCCAGCAGCTTTAACGGATACAATGAGCAGTTCTTC. The J gene is TRBJ2-1, the V gene TRBV11-2, with unresolved D. CDR1 and CDR2 (germline): SGHAT, FQNNGV. V gave up 3 bases and J gave up 4 bases, with 7 bases separating them. The CDR3 has 13 amino acids.